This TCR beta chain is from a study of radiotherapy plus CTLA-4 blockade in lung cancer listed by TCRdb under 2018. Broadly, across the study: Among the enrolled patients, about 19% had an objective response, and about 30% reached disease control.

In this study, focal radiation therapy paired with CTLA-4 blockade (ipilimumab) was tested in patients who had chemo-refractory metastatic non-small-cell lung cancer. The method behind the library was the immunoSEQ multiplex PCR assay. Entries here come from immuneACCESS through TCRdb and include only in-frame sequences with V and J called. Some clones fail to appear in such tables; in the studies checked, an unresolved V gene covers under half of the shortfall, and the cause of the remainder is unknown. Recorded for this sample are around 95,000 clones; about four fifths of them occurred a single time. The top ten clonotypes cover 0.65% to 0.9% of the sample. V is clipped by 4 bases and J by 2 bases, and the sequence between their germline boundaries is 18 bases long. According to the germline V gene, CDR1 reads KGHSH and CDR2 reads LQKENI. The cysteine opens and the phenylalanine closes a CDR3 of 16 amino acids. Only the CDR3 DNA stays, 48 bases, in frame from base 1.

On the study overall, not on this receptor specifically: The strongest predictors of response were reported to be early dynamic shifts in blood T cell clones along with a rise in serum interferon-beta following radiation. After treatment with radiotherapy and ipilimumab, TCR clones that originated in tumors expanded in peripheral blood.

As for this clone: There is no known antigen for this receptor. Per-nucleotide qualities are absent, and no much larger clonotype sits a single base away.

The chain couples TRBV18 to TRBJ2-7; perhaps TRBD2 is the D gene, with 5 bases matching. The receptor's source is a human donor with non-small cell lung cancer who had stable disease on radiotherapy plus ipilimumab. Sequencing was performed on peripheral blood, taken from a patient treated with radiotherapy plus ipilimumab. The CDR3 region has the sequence CASSRRAPSPTYEQYF. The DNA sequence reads TGTGCCAGCTCACGGCGGGCCCCTAGTCCAACCTACGAGCAGTACTTC.